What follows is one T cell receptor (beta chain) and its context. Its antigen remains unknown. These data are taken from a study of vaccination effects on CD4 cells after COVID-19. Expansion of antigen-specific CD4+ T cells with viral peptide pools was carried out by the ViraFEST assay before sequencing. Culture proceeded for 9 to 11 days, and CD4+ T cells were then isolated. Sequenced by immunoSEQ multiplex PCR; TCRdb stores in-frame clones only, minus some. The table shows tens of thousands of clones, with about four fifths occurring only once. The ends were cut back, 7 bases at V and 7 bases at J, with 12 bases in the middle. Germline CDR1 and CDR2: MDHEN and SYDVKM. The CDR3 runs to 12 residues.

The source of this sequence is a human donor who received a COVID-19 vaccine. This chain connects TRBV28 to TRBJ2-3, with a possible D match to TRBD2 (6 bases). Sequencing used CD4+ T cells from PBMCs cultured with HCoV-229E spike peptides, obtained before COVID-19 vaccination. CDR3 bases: TGTGCCAGCAACGGGGGTATATATACGCAGTATTTT. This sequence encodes CASNGGIYTQYF.